These 30 T cell receptor beta chains were all obtained from the same sample, sequenced in a study of cytomegalovirus exposure and HLA in healthy donors. Primers: 60 Vbeta forward and 13 Jbeta reverse. Produced via immunoSEQ multiplex PCR; TCRdb's table is partial and in-frame only. The sample shows about 150,000 clones, 50% to 75% of them seen only once. The sequencing input was PBMCs. Every receptor here comes from a woman between 35 and 50 years old in good health and CMV-seronegative.

V is TRBV6-1 and J is TRBJ1-5; 7 bases are a match to TRBD1. This CDR3 contains 14 residues. Trimming removed 3 bases from V and 7 bases from J; junction bases left unmatched: 6. Germline V lookup: CDR1 MNHNS, CDR2 SASEGT. As DNA, the CDR3 is TGTGCCAGCAGTGATAGGGGGCTTAGGCAGCCCCAGCATTTT. It specifies CASSDRGLRQPQHF.

V gene TRBV2 combines with J gene TRBJ1-5; 7 bases align to TRBD1. Trimming cost V 4 bases and J 3 bases; bases outside gene matches: 6. The CDR3 loop spans 15 amino acids. Germline lookup yields CDR1 SNHLY and CDR2 FYNNEI. The CDR3 sequence: CASSGDSRPNQPQHF. As DNA, the CDR3 is TGTGCCAGCAGTGGGGACAGCCGACCCAATCAGCCCCAGCATTTT.

In its sample, this clone was seen a few times. This sequence joins TRBV21-1 and TRBJ2-3; the table gives TRBD1 as D, unverified against the DNA. TRBV21-1 is described as a pseudogene. The length of the CDR3 is 16 residues. The CDR3 DNA reads TGTGCCAGCAGCACCCCCGGGACAGGGGGAGCAGATACGCAGTATTTT. Protein sequence: CASSTPGTGGADTQYF.

The CDR3 bases are TGTGCCAGCAGCTTAGAGATCAGACAGGGAGAGGAAAAACTGTTTTTT. Translating it yields CASSLEIRQGEEKLFF. The chain combines TRBV7-9 with TRBJ1-4; 7 bases line up with TRBD1. The ends lost 1 base at V and 8 bases at J; junction bases unmatched: 10. The CDR3 spans 16 residues. Germline assignment: CDR1 SEHNR and CDR2 FQNEAQ (reference sequence).

The chain couples TRBV5-1 to TRBJ1-2, with 10 nucleotides matching TRBD1. V lost 4 bases, J lost 6 bases, and 6 bases stayed unmatched. This CDR3 spans 14 amino acids. Looked up from germline, CDR1 is SGHRS and CDR2 is YFSETQ. CDR3 region: CASSRDRGVHGYTF. Written as DNA, the CDR3 is TGCGCCAGCAGCCGGGACAGGGGAGTCCATGGCTACACCTTC.

This chain links TRBV4-1 with TRBJ1-1; D ambiguous. The CDR3 covers 16 residues. Between the trimmed V and J ends, which lost 0 bases and 4 bases, there was a span of 15 bases. Germline values: CDR1 MGHRA, CDR2 YSYEKL. The CDR3 DNA is TGCGCCAGCAGCCAAGATCGGAGACCTAGCTCCACTGAAGCTTTCTTT. It codes for CASSQDRRPSSTEAFF.

The chain has TRBV4-1 and TRBJ1-5; TRBD1 aligns across 9 bases. J gave up 4 bases and V 2 bases, and 9 bases lay outside the gene matches. Germline V gene data show CDR1 as MGHRA and CDR2 as YSYEKL. This CDR3 comprises 17 residues. The CDR3 nucleotides read TGCGCCAGCAGCCAAATCACCCGGGACAGGGAAAATCAGCCCCAGCATTTT. It codes for CASSQITRDRENQPQHF.

The V and J genes are TRBV19 and TRBJ2-1; possible D gene TRBD1, 5 bases. The CDR3 contains 12 residues. The V gene lost 7 bases and the J gene lost 3 bases, with 7 bases spanning the gap. Germline V gene data show CDR1 as LNHDA and CDR2 as SQIVND (reference sequence). The CDR3 nucleotides are TGTGCCAGTACAAGGGGCTACAATGAGCAGTTCTTC. Its translation: CASTRGYNEQFF. Full variable domain (outside the CDR3, taken from reference TRBV19 and TRBJ2-1): DGGITQSPKYLFRKEGQNVTLSCEQNLNHDAMYWYRQDPGQGLRLIYYSQIVNDFQKGDIAEGYSVSREKKESFPLTVTSAQKNPTAFYLCASTRGYNEQFFGPGTRLTVL.

The chain is built from TRBV25-1 and TRBJ2-6, with D possibly being TRBD2 (7 bases). Trimming stripped 1 base from V and 1 base from J, with 14 bases between. Germline lookup yields CDR1 MGHDK and CDR2 SYGVNS. The CDR3 consists of 18 residues. CDR3 loop: CASSEFGGRGSGANVLTF. CDR3 sequence (DNA): TGTGCCAGCAGTGAATTCGGGGGGCGCGGGTCTGGGGCCAACGTCCTGACTTTC.

This clone was detected only a few times. The rearrangement joins TRBV6-1 to TRBJ1-1; D is undetermined. Germline assignment: CDR1 MNHNS and CDR2 SASEGT. The CDR3 has 10 residues. Trimming shortened V by 9 bases and J by 6 bases, and 8 bases separated the two germline ends. In nucleotides, the CDR3 is TGTGCCAGTCGAGGTGCTGAAGCTTTCTTT. Amino acid sequence: CASRGAEAFF.

The chain is built from TRBV2 and TRBJ2-7; 9 bases align to TRBD1. The CDR3 covers 15 residues. Germline CDR1 and CDR2: SNHLY and FYNNEI. J was trimmed by 5 bases and V by 3 bases; bases with no gene match: 8. The CDR3 DNA follows: TGTGCCAGCAGTGATTTAGACAGGGGGTTCGACGAGCAGTACTTC. Protein: CASSDLDRGFDEQYF.

The CDR3 DNA follows: TGTGCCTGGAGTGTAAGCGGAGAGACGCAGTATTTT. Protein: CAWSVSGETQYF. The J gene is TRBJ2-3, the V gene TRBV30, with D tentatively TRBD2 (5 bases). Per germline, CDR1 GTSNPN and CDR2 SVGIG (reference sequence). The CDR3 extends over 12 amino acids. Trimming left V 0 bases short and J 9 bases short, with 10 bases between.

This chain connects TRBV11-3 to TRBJ2-1, with unresolved D. The length of the CDR3 is 14 residues. Germline CDR1 SGHNT, CDR2 YENEEA. V lost 5 bases to trimming and J lost 0 bases, with 8 bases between them. For the CDR3, the DNA is TGTGCCAGCAGCCCTCCCGGCTCCTACAATGAGCAGTTCTTC. Amino acid sequence: CASSPPGSYNEQFF.

This clone has only a few counts. CDR3 protein: CAAEDYSNYGYTF. The CDR3 DNA reads as TGTGCCGCTGAGGACTATTCTAACTATGGCTACACCTTC. The J gene is TRBJ1-2, the V gene TRBV6-1, with D hard to call. This CDR3 has 13 residues. V shed 11 bases and J shed 0 bases, with 13 bases lying between them. Per the germline V gene, CDR1 is MNHNS and CDR2 is SASEGT.

There are a few counts of this clone. V usage is TRBV29-1 and J usage is TRBJ2-1, with 7 bases aligning to TRBD2. After removal of 7 bases from V and 2 bases from J, the junction contained 8 bases not matched to a gene. The CDR3 has 14 residues. The germline V gene encodes CDR1 SQVTM and CDR2 ANQGSEA. The CDR3 loop reads CSAAWGGTYNEQFF. DNA of the CDR3: TGCAGCGCCGCTTGGGGGGGTACCTACAATGAGCAGTTCTTC.

CDR3 amino acids: CASSSGTGGNYGYTF. CDR3 nucleotide sequence: TGTGCCAGCAGCTCAGGGACAGGGGGCAACTATGGCTACACCTTC. The chain links TRBV6-5 to TRBJ1-2, with 12 bases matching TRBD1. CDR1 and CDR2 from the germline V gene are MNHEY and SVGAGI. There are 15 residues in the CDR3. After removal of 6 bases from V and 2 bases from J, the junction contained 4 bases not matched to a gene.

The gene calls are TRBV7-9 and TRBJ1-1; tentatively, D is TRBD1 (6 bases). CDR3 length equals 15 residues. Trimming took 5 bases from V and 0 from J, leaving 13 bases between them. The germline gives CDR1 SEHNR, CDR2 FQNEAQ (reference sequence). The CDR3 bases are TGTGCCAGCAGCGAACCGACAGGCATGAACACTGAAGCTTTCTTT. This sequence encodes CASSEPTGMNTEAFF.

The chain links TRBV10-1 to TRBJ1-1; 8 nucleotides agree with TRBD1. The germline CDR1 and CDR2 sequences are WNHNN and SYGVQD (reference sequence). The V gene end was trimmed by 6 bases and the J gene end by 1 base; junction bases not matched to a gene: 7. This CDR3 has 15 amino acids. DNA of the CDR3: TGCGCCAGCAGGACAGGGGTGAAGTGGAACACTGAAGCTTTCTTT. Its translation: CASRTGVKWNTEAFF.

The chain is built from TRBV7-9 and TRBJ2-5; 8 bases are shared with TRBD1. The J segment lost 6 bases and the V segment lost 1 base, leaving 7 bases of the junction unmatched. CDR1 SEHNR and CDR2 FQNEAQ come from the germline V gene (reference sequence). This CDR3 spans 15 amino acids. The CDR3 DNA follows: TGTGCCAGCAGCTTAGAGGCAGGGGGCGGAAAGACCCAGTACTTC. This encodes CASSLEAGGGKTQYF.

This clone was seen a few times. V is TRBV5-1 and J is TRBJ2-5; D is perhaps TRBD2 (5 bases). Germline values: CDR1 SGHRS, CDR2 YFSETQ. Trimming removed 0 bases from V and 5 bases from J, with 8 bases in between. This CDR3 region has 13 residues. Here the CDR3 DNA reads TGCGCCAGCAGCTTGGACGCGGGTGAGACCCAGTACTTC. Residues: CASSLDAGETQYF.

This clone was recorded once. The chain couples TRBV5-1 to TRBJ1-3; D is uncertain. V lost 5 bases and J 0 bases, leaving 15 bases between the germline ends. From germline, CDR1 is SGHRS and CDR2 YFSETQ. The CDR3 is 16 amino acids. CDR3 DNA: TGCGCCAGCAGTCGGGAATGGTCATACTCTGGAAACACCATATATTTT. Protein sequence: CASSREWSYSGNTIYF. The full variable domain, its missing parts supplied by reference TRBV5-1 and TRBJ1-3, is KAGVTQTPRYLIKTRGQQVTLSCSPISGHRSVSWYQQTPGQGLQFLFEYFSETQRNKGNFPGRFSGRQFSNSRSEMNVSTLELGDSALYLCASSREWSYSGNTIYFGEGSWLTVV.

The chain has TRBV9 and TRBJ2-1, with D maybe TRBD1 (6 bases). This CDR3 is built from 15 residues. V was cut by 0 bases and J by 4 bases, with 11 bases left in between. CDR1 and CDR2 from the germline V gene are SGDLS and YYNGEE. Written as DNA, the CDR3 is TGTGCCAGCAGCGTAGGTAACAGGGAGTACAATGAGCAGTTCTTC. Residues: CASSVGNREYNEQFF.

The CDR3 loop is CASSEFSAGVSPLHF. The CDR3 DNA is TGTGCCAGCAGTGAATTCTCAGCGGGGGTTTCACCCCTCCACTTT. The chain couples TRBV2 to TRBJ1-6; D perhaps matches TRBD1 (5 bases). The CDR3 has 15 residues. The V gene's germline CDR1 is SNHLY and CDR2 FYNNEI. Trimming shortened V by 2 bases and J by 9 bases, and 14 bases separated the two germline ends.

V usage is TRBV5-6 and J usage is TRBJ2-7; 11 nucleotides agree with TRBD2. Germline CDR1 SGHDT, CDR2 YYEEEE. The CDR3 runs to 15 residues. V lost 2 bases and J lost 2; bases outside the gene matches: 3. This chain's CDR3 is CASSLGTSGTYEQYF. CDR3 bases: TGTGCCAGCAGCTTAGGGACTAGCGGTACCTACGAGCAGTACTTC.

This clone was observed a few times. The genes are TRBV4-2 and TRBJ1-3; 9 positions agree with TRBD1. Trimming cost V 3 bases and J 3 bases; bases outside gene matches: 3. The CDR3 is 15 amino acids. Per the germline V gene, CDR1 is LGHNA and CDR2 is YNFKEQ. CDR3 sequence reads: CASSHRQGVGNTIYF. The CDR3 region has the DNA TGTGCCAGCAGCCATCGACAGGGGGTTGGAAACACCATATATTTT.

The chain recombines TRBV7-2 with TRBJ1-1, with 8 bases aligning to TRBD1. Germline CDR1 is SGHTA and CDR2 is FQGNSA. The CDR3 spans 14 residues. J gave up 4 bases and V 2 bases, and 3 bases lay outside the gene matches. The chain's CDR3 is CASSLSTGGTEAFF. The CDR3 DNA is TGTGCCAGCAGCTTATCAACAGGGGGCACTGAAGCTTTCTTT.

In this sample, this clone turned up a few times. The chain joins TRBV4-1 to TRBJ2-7; 8 bases align to TRBD1. CDR1 MGHRA and CDR2 YSYEKL come from the germline V gene. V gave up 1 base and J gave up 2 bases; unmatched junction bases: 7. This CDR3 is 16 amino acids long. As DNA, the CDR3 is TGCGCCAGCAGCCAAGTCCAGGGGGCAAATCCCTACGAGCAGTACTTC. This translates into CASSQVQGANPYEQYF.

This chain links TRBV7-9 with TRBJ1-6; TRBD1 matches 7 bases. The junction had 18 bases not matched to a gene; V was cut back by 4 bases and J by 9 bases. The CDR3 is made up of 18 amino acids. From germline, CDR1 is SEHNR and CDR2 FQNEAQ (reference sequence). For the CDR3, the DNA is TGTGCCAGCAGCTCTTACGACAGGGTTGGTCCCCCTGGTTCACCCCTCCACTTT. Residues: CASSSYDRVGPPGSPLHF. Supplemented by reference TRBV7-9 and TRBJ1-6, the full variable domain reads DTGVSQNPRHKITKRGQNVTFRCDPISEHNRLYWYRQTLGQGPEFLTYFQNEAQLEKSRLLSDRFSAERPKGSFSTLEIQRTEQGDSAMYLCASSSYDRVGPPGSPLHFGNGTRLTVT.

Comment on this clone: Other DNA sequences from this sample encode an identical CDR3 as well. The rearrangement joins TRBV6-1 to TRBJ1-1; tentative D call: TRBD1 (5 bases). V lost 3 bases, J lost 3 bases, and 8 bases lay in between. The CDR3 is made up of 13 amino acids. Germline V gives CDR1 MNHNS, CDR2 SASEGT. The DNA of the CDR3 is TGTGCCAGCAGTGAGCGGGGGGACACTGAAGCTTTCTTT. It yields the protein CASSERGDTEAFF.

J is TRBJ1-2 and V is TRBV9; D perhaps matches TRBD1 (5 bases). Germline CDR1 is SGDLS and CDR2 is YYNGEE. The CDR3 is made up of 14 amino acids. Trimming took 1 base from V and 7 from J, leaving 14 bases between them. For the CDR3, the DNA is TGTGCCAGCAGCGTATTCAGGGAACGAGGTGGCTACACCTTC. Protein product: CASSVFRERGGYTF. Based on the CDR3 plus reference TRBV9 and TRBJ1-2, the full variable domain is DSGVTQTPKHLITATGQRVTLRCSPRSGDLSVYWYQQSLDQGLQFLIQYYNGEERAKGNILERFSAQQFPDLHSELNLSSLELGDSALYFCASSVFRERGGYTFGSGTRLTVV.